This T cell receptor (beta chain) is drawn from a study of blood T cell repertoires in COVID-19. About the research overall: Donors in the United States, Italy and Spain gave samples during acute or convalescent COVID-19.

Authors' processing steps: Reference gene primer amplification in the assay estimated nucleated cell counts. The table came from immunoSEQ multiplex PCR; TCRdb's copy has only in-frame clones and leaves some out. V and J calls and clone size are those listed in that table; D and trimming were worked out from the DNA. The table has around 700,000 clones, around 90% seen once; the top ten hold around 0.3%. Germline assignment: CDR1 MGHDK and CDR2 SYGVNS. This CDR3 comprises 13 residues. Trimming took off 7 bases at V and 0 bases at J, with 6 bases between the two ends. The V and J genes are TRBV25-1 and TRBJ2-2; the D is unclear. The sequenced sample consisted of peripheral blood. The origin of this receptor is a woman aged 18 to 35 with acute or convalescent COVID-19. The CDR3 sequence is CASNTPNTGELFF. DNA of the CDR3: TGTGCCAGCAACACCCCGAACACCGGGGAGCTGTTTTTT.